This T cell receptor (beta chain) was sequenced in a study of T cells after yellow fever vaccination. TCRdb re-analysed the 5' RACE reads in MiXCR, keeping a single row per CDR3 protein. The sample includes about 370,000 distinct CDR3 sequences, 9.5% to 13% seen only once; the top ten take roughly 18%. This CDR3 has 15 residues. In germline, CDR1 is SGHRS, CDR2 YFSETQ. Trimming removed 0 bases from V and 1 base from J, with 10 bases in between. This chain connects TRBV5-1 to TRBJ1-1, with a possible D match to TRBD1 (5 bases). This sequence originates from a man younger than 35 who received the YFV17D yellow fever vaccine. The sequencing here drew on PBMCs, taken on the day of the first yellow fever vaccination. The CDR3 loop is CASSLERGGNTEAFF. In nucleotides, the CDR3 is TGCGCCAGCAGCTTGGAACGGGGCGGGAACACTGAAGCTTTCTTT.